The 5 T cell receptor beta chains given below trace back to one sample, sequenced in a study of blood T cell repertoires in COVID-19. Profiled with immunoSEQ multiplex PCR; TCRdb holds only in-frame clones, not every one. This sample has tens of thousands of clones, with roughly 90% found just once. The sample comprised peripheral blood. The receptors originated from a human donor in a cohort sampled during active COVID-19.

The genes are TRBV6-5 and TRBJ2-7; unclear D gene. Germline-derived CDR1 and CDR2 are MNHEY and SVGAGI. The CDR3 has 13 amino acids. V was cut by 7 bases and J by 0 bases, with 10 bases left in between. In nucleotides, the CDR3 is TGTGCCAGCAACCCCTATTTCTCCTACGAGCAGTACTTC. Amino acids: CASNPYFSYEQYF.

This clone occurred once. The genes are TRBV7-3 and TRBJ1-2; no clear D. From germline, CDR1 is SGHTA and CDR2 FQGTGA. Trimming removed 5 bases at V and 14 bases at J, with 15 bases between. This CDR3 spans 11 amino acids. This CDR3 reads CASSLLGVLTF. The DNA of the CDR3 is TGTGCCAGCAGCCTCCTCGGAGTTCTTACCTTC.

V gene TRBV7-9 combines with J gene TRBJ1-2, with 7 bases lining up with TRBD1. The germline CDR1 and CDR2 sequences are SEHNR and FQNEAQ (reference sequence). V trimming: 3 bases; J trimming: 7 bases; junction bases outside the gene matches: 20. CDR3 length equals 18 residues. CDR3 region: CASSFPTGQYGRYGGYTF. DNA of the CDR3: TGTGCCAGCAGCTTTCCCACGGGACAGTACGGGCGCTATGGTGGCTACACCTTC.

J is TRBJ1-1 and V is TRBV6-5, with D possibly TRBD1 on 6 matching bases. The CDR3 is made up of 15 amino acids. V lost 2 bases to trimming and J lost 4 bases, with 14 bases between them. The V gene's germline CDR1 is MNHEY and CDR2 SVGAGI. In nucleotides, the CDR3 is TGTGCCAGCAGTTACGAGGCGGGGGCCGGCACTGAAGCTTTCTTT. Protein: CASSYEAGAGTEAFF.

The V and J genes are TRBV29-1 and TRBJ2-1; tentatively, D is TRBD2 (7 bases). Per germline, CDR1 SQVTM and CDR2 ANQGSEA. This CDR3 comprises 14 residues. The CDR3 nucleotides are TGCAGTACGGGGGGCGGAGGGTCATACAATGAGCAGTTCTTC. Translating it yields CSTGGGGSYNEQFF.